A selection of T cell receptor beta chains follows, all from one sample in a study of shared clonotypes between healthy human individuals. Profiling relied on immunoSEQ multiplex PCR, and the TCRdb table lists in-frame clones only, not all of them. The sample consists of roughly 2.1 million clones, about 93% of them appearing once. Sequencing was carried out using naive CD8+ T cells from PBMCs. The receptors were sampled from a young man in good health. Some clones in this sample may be carry-over from other donors' samples. The CDR3 runs from the conserved cysteine through the conserved F or W. A D gene is named only where the DNA matches it firmly.

j_gene	d_gene	v_gene	CDR3aa	CDR3nt
TRBJ2-1	NA	TRBV7-3	CASSLNSGTYNEQFF	TGTGCCAGCAGCTTAAACTCAGGGACCTACAATGAGCAGTTCTTC
TRBJ2-7	NA	TRBV28	CASSPHHKYEQYF	TGTGCCAGCAGTCCCCACCACAAGTACGAGCAGTACTTC
TRBJ2-7	NA	TRBV7-3	CASSLSSAYEQYF	TGTGCCAGCAGCTTAAGCTCCGCCTACGAGCAGTACTTC
TRBJ1-4	NA	TRBV5-1	CASSLVGSTNEKLFF	TGCGCCAGCAGCTTGGTTGGGTCAACTAATGAAAAACTGTTTTTT
TRBJ2-7	TRBD2	TRBV11-2	CASSLTPSGRTYEQYF	TGTGCCAGCAGCTTAACCCCTAGCGGGAGGACCTACGAGCAGTACTTC
TRBJ2-7	TRBD2	TRBV30	CAWSVAGLGNF	TGTGCCTGGAGTGTAGCGGGACTGGGCAACTTC
TRBJ1-1	NA	TRBV4-3	CASSQDGIVDGGLNTEAFF	TGCGCCAGCAGCCAAGATGGAATAGTGGACGGGGGCTTGAACACTGAAGCTTTCTTT
TRBJ2-1	NA	TRBV7-8	CASSLGPGPNNEQFF	TGTGCCAGCAGCTTAGGGCCCGGCCCAAACAATGAGCAGTTCTTC
TRBJ2-2	TRBD2	TRBV27	CASSFGLAATGELFF	TGTGCCAGCAGTTTTGGACTAGCGGCCACCGGGGAGCTGTTTTTT
TRBJ2-7	TRBD2	TRBV10-2	CASSDPRTSGSDEQYF	TGCGCCAGCAGTGATCCAAGGACTAGCGGGTCGGACGAGCAGTACTTC
TRBJ2-7	TRBD2	TRBV5-8	CASSFTSGRPYEQYF	TGTGCCAGCAGCTTCACTAGCGGGAGGCCGTACGAGCAGTACTTC
TRBJ2-7	NA	TRBV29-1	CSARRGARDEQYF	TGCAGCGCCCGGAGGGGGGCGCGGGACGAGCAGTACTTC